This T cell receptor (beta chain) was found in a study of OX40 agonist ivuxolimab in advanced cancers. Overall study findings and caveats: At 0.1 to 3.0 mg/kg and by week 6, CD4+ and CD8+ T cells in the blood had expanded clonally.

As for this clone: Its cognate antigen is unknown.

At baseline, cycle 4 day 1, and cycle 7 day 1, blood was sampled. Data came from immunoSEQ multiplex PCR; TCRdb stores just in-frame clones and leaves some out. Of about 22,000 clones detected, 65% to 80% appear once; the ten largest clones hold approximately 16%. The sequencing used CD4+ or CD8+ T cells sorted from blood, collected in a trial of the OX40 agonist ivuxolimab. The clonotype was recovered from an adult with an advanced solid tumor such as melanoma, head and neck, liver or kidney cancer.

DNA for the CDR3: TGTGCCAGCAGCTACCAGGGTGGGGTTTTGGAAAAACTGTTTTTT. Its translation is CASSYQGGVLEKLFF. The chain couples TRBV7-6 to TRBJ1-4, with D perhaps matching TRBD1 (5 bases). The CDR3 runs to 15 residues. Germline CDR1 is SGHVS and CDR2 is FNYEAQ. V was pared by 4 bases and J by 8 bases, with 17 bases between.